The clone carrying this T cell receptor (beta chain) was seen at least ten times. Its antigen is still unknown. J lost 1 base, V lost 3 bases, and 4 bases had no gene match. Looked up from germline, CDR1 is SGHVS and CDR2 is FQNEAQ. The CDR3 is made up of 15 amino acids. Individual cDNA molecules each received unique molecular identifiers attached to them. TCRdb reprocessed the 5' RACE reads via MiXCR and lists one record per CDR3 protein. The profile covers under 85,000 distinct CDR3 sequences, with 14% appearing a single time and roughly 9.8% taken by the ten largest. The data originate from a study of early T cells in non-severe SARS-CoV-2 infection. Study at large: Alpha and beta chains were unpaired, from unsorted whole-blood bulk RNA. General study findings and limits: VDJdb-based matching was biased toward anti-spike CD8 responses and missed private and CD4 specificities.

This receptor was identified in an adult who was a healthcare worker with PCR-confirmed SARS-CoV-2 infection or an uninfected control (not recorded which). Specimen: whole blood. The genes are TRBV7-8 and TRBJ2-7, with 9 bases matching TRBD1. The CDR3 sequence is CASSFGDRASYEQYF. In DNA, the CDR3 is TGTGCCAGCAGCTTCGGGGACAGGGCGTCCTACGAGCAGTACTTC. The full variable domain, rest sourced from reference TRBV7-8 and TRBJ2-7, is GAGVSQSPRYKVAKRGQDVALRCDPISGHVSLFWYQQALGQGPEFLTYFQNEAQLDKSGLPSDRFFAERPEGSVSTLKIQRTQQEDSAVYLCASSFGDRASYEQYFGPGTRLTVT.